These 7 T cell receptor beta chains came from one sample sequenced in a study of shared clonotypes between healthy human individuals. Measured with immunoSEQ multiplex PCR; TCRdb has only the in-frame clones, and not every one. The sample lists about 820,000 clones; around 93% were seen once. CD8 cells classed as naive were CD45RO-negative and positively selected for CCR7, excluding terminally differentiated effector memory CD45RA+ cells. Sequencing was done on a sample of naive CD8+ T cells sorted from blood. The receptor source for this set is a man aged 25 to 40 in good health.

V is TRBV10-3 and J is TRBJ2-3; D not resolved. Germline CDR1 is ENHRY and CDR2 is SYGVKD. Trimming removed 3 bases at V and 0 bases at J, with 10 bases between. This CDR3 is built from 15 residues. The CDR3 spells CAISDRVDSTDTQYF. The CDR3 bases are TGTGCCATCAGTGATAGGGTAGACAGCACAGATACGCAGTATTTT.

This clone appeared a single time. This chain joins TRBV7-9 and TRBJ1-2; D not resolved. The CDR3 consists of 12 residues. Germline V gene data show CDR1 as SEHNR and CDR2 as FQNEAQ (reference sequence). The V end was cut by 4 bases, the J end by 7 bases, with 10 bases between. The CDR3 loop is CASSSEAVGYTF. The CDR3 DNA reads as TGTGCCAGCAGCTCGGAGGCAGTTGGCTACACCTTC.

This chain links TRBV27 with TRBJ2-1, with D perhaps assigned TRBD1 or TRBD2 (5 bases each). Germline CDR1 MNHEY, CDR2 SMNVEV (reference sequence). CDR3 length: 11 amino acids. V lost 7 bases and J 14 bases, leaving 15 bases between the germline ends. The CDR3 loop reads CASIWGETEFF. CDR3 bases: TGTGCCAGCATCTGGGGAGAGACAGAGTTCTTC.

The chain carries TRBV29-1 and TRBJ2-7; D is perhaps TRBD2 (5 bases). CDR3 size: 12 residues. Germline V gives CDR1 SQVTM, CDR2 ANQGSEA. Trimming took off 6 bases at V and 3 bases at J, with 12 bases between the two ends. The DNA of the CDR3 is TGCAGCGTCCGGACTTCTTACTACGAGCAGTACTTC. This translates into CSVRTSYYEQYF.

This CDR3 reads CASTRGYNQPQHF. The CDR3 coding sequence is TGTGCCAGCACCCGGGGTTACAATCAGCCCCAGCATTTT. The chain employs TRBV7-8 and TRBJ1-5; no definite D call. In germline, CDR1 is SGHVS, CDR2 FQNEAQ. The V gene lost 7 bases and the J gene lost 3 bases, with 10 bases spanning the gap. CDR3 size: 13 residues. The variable domain in full, with the rest retrieved from reference TRBV7-8 and TRBJ1-5, is GAGVSQSPRYKVAKRGQDVALRCDPISGHVSLFWYQQALGQGPEFLTYFQNEAQLDKSGLPSDRFFAERPEGSVSTLKIQRTQQEDSAVYLCASTRGYNQPQHFGDGTRLSIL.

The rearrangement links TRBV7-8 to TRBJ2-3; D is undetermined. The CDR3 consists of 16 residues. Trimming took 2 bases from V and 0 from J, leaving 12 bases between them. The germline gives CDR1 SGHVS, CDR2 FQNEAQ. For the CDR3, the DNA is TGTGCCAGCAGCTTACCAGGAAGTTTTAGCACAGATACGCAGTATTTT. Encoded protein: CASSLPGSFSTDTQYF.

The chain combines TRBV5-6 with TRBJ2-7; D perhaps matches TRBD2 (6 bases). The length of the CDR3 is 15 residues. The V and J ends lost 0 bases and 2 bases respectively, with 12 bases between them. Germline V gene sequence: CDR1 SGHDT, CDR2 YYEEEE. CDR3 protein: CASSLAQRAAYEQYF. In nucleotides, the CDR3 is TGTGCCAGCAGCTTGGCCCAGCGGGCAGCCTACGAGCAGTACTTC.